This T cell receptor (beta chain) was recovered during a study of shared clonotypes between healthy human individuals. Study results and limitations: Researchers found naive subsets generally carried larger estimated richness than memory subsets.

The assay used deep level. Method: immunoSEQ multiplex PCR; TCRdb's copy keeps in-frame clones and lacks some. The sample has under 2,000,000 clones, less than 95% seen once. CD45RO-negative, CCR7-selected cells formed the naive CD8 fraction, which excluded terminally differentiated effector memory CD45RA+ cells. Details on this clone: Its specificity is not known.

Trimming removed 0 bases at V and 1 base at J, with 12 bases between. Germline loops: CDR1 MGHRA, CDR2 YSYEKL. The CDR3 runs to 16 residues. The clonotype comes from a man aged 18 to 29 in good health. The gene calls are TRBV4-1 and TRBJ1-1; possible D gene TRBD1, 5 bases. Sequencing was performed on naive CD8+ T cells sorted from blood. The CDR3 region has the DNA TGCGCCAGCAGCCAAGATATGGGCGGGGGGAACACTGAAGCTTTCTTT. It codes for CASSQDMGGGNTEAFF.